This entry is about one TCR beta chain. This specimen belongs to a study of blood T cell repertoires in COVID-19. The CDR3 is 14 amino acids. The germline gives CDR1 SNHLY, CDR2 FYNNEI. Trimming stripped 5 bases from V and 3 bases from J, with 13 bases between. Produced via immunoSEQ multiplex PCR; TCRdb's table is partial and in-frame only. The profile shows some 180,000 clones, roughly 85% of them singletons. The rearrangement joins TRBV2 to TRBJ1-2, with D possibly matching TRBD1 (5 bases). This receptor was obtained from an older woman with acute or convalescent COVID-19. Sequencing was performed on peripheral blood. The CDR3 reads CASSLKWGDYGYTF. CDR3 sequence (DNA): TGTGCCAGCAGTCTGAAGTGGGGCGACTATGGCTACACCTTC.